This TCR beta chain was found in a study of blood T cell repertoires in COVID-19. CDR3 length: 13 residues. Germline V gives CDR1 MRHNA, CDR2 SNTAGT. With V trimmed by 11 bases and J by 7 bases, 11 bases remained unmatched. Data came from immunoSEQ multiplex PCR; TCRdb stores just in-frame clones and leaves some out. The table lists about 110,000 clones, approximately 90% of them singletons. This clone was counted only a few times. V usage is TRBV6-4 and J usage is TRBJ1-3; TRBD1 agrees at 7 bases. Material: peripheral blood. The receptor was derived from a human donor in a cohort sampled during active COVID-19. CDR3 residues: CAAGGPGANTIYF. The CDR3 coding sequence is TGTGCCGCAGGGGGGCCAGGGGCGAACACCATATATTTT.